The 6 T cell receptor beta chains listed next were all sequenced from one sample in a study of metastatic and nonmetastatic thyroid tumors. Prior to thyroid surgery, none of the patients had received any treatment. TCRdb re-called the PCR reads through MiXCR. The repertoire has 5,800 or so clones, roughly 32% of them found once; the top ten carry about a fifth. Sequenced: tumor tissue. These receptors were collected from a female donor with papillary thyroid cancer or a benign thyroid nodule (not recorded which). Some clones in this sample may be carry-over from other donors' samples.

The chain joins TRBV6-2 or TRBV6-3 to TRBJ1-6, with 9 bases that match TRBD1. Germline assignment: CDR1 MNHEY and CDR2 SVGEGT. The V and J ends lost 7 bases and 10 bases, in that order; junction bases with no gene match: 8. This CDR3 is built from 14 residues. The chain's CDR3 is CASTRQGDSSPLHF. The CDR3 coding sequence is TGTGCCAGCACCAGACAGGGGGATAGCTCACCCCTCCACTTT.

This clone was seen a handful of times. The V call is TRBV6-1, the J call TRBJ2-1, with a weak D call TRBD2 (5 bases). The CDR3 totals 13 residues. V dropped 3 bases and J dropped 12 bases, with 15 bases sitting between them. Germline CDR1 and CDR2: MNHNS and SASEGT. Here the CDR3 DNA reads TGTGCCAGCAGTGAGACCTCCAGCCGGGGGCAGTTCTTC. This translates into CASSETSSRGQFF.

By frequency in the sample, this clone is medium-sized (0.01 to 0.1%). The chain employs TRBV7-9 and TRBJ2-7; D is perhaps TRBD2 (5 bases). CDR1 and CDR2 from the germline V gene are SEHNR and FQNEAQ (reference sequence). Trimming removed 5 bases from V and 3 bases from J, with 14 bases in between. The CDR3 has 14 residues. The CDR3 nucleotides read TGTGCCAGCAGCCCCCAGAGGGCCGTCTACGAGCAGTACTTC. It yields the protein CASSPQRAVYEQYF. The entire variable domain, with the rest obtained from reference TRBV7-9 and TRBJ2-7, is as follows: DTGVSQNPRHKITKRGQNVTFRCDPISEHNRLYWYRQTLGQGPEFLTYFQNEAQLEKSRLLSDRFSAERPKGSFSTLEIQRTEQGDSAMYLCASSPQRAVYEQYFGPGTRLTVT.

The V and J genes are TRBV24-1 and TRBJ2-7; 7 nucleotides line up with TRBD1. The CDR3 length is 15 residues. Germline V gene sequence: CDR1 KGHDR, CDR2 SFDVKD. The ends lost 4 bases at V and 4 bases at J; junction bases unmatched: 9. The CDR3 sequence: CATSESGTDLYEQYF. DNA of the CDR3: TGTGCCACCAGTGAGTCCGGGACAGACCTATACGAGCAGTACTTC.

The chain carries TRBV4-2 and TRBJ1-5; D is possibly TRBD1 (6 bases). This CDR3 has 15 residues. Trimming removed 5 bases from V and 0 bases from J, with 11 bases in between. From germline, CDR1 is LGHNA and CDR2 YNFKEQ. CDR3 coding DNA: TGTGCCAGCAGCGGCAAGACAGGTAGCAATCAGCCCCAGCATTTT. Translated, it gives CASSGKTGSNQPQHF.

The CDR3 sequence is CASGRDGSSYEQYF. In DNA form, the CDR3 reads TGTGCCAGCGGGCGGGACGGAAGCTCCTACGAGCAGTACTTC. The J gene is TRBJ2-7, the V gene TRBV7-9; D perhaps matches TRBD2 (6 bases). Germline lookup yields CDR1 SEHNR and CDR2 FQNEAQ (reference sequence). The CDR3 contains 14 residues. The ends were cut back, 8 bases at V and 0 bases at J, with 14 bases in the middle.